This T cell receptor beta chain was sequenced in a study of shared clonotypes between healthy human individuals. Replicate PCRs from sorted subsets contained around 190 ng DNA, which is some 29,000 T cell genomes. Using immunoSEQ multiplex PCR, the repertoire was profiled, and TCRdb retains in-frame clones only, with some absent. The sample lists about 730,000 clones; roughly two thirds were seen once. Germline V CDR1 and CDR2: SQVTM, ANQGSEA. V was trimmed by 5 bases and J by 2 bases, leaving 14 bases between them. The CDR3 length is 14 residues. All donors qualified as healthy HIV-negative adults and had experienced no recent acute infections or vaccinations.

This receptor was taken from a woman aged 25 to 39 in good health. This chain links TRBV29-1 with TRBJ2-3, with TRBD2 as a possible D gene (6 bases). Sample: memory CD4+ T cells sorted from blood. The subset is: CD45RA-negative fraction. In DNA, the CDR3 is TGCAGCGTTCGGACTACCTGGGCCACAGATACGCAGTATTTT. It codes for CSVRTTWATDTQYF.